This TCR beta chain is drawn from a study of molecular identifiers for immune sequencing clone quantification. Study outcomes and limitations: Whereas clones above 20 RNA copies held under 1% of naive-cell molecules, they held over 98% of effector molecules.

This clonotype was seen only a few times. Its antigen is undetermined. V lost 1 base and J lost 4, with 12 bases in between. Germline-derived CDR1 and CDR2 are KGHSH and LQKENI. The CDR3 has 15 residues. For bulk TCR libraries, previously described methods and listed TCR primers were used. TCRdb reprocessed the PCR reads via MiXCR and lists one record per CDR3 protein. The sample holds tens of thousands of distinct CDR3 sequences, roughly a third seen once. The sequenced sample consisted of naive CD8+ T cells from blood, with Jurkat cell RNA spiked in. As for subset: FACS-sorted CD8+CD4-CCR7+CD45RA+ naive T cells. The rearrangement joins TRBV18 to TRBJ2-3, with TRBD2 as a possible D gene (6 bases). The origin of this receptor is a human donor in good health. Some libraries in this study had Jurkat cell RNA spiked in. The CDR3 DNA reads TGTGCCAGCTCACCACGGTTGAGCGGGCCAGATACGCAGTATTTT. This gives the protein CASSPRLSGPDTQYF.